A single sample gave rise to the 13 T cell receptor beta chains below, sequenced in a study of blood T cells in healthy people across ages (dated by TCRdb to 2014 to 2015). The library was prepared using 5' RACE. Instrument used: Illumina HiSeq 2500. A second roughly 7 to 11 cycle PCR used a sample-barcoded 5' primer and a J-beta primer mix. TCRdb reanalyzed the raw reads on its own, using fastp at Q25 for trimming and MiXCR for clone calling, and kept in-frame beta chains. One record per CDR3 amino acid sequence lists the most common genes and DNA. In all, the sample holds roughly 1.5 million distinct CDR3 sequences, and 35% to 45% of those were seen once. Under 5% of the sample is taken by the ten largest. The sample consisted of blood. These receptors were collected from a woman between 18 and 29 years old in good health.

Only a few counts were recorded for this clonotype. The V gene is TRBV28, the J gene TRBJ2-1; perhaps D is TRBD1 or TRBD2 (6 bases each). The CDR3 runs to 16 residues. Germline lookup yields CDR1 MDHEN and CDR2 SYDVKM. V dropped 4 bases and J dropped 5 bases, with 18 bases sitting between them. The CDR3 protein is CASSSPEGGRHNEQFF. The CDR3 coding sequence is TGTGCCAGCAGTTCTCCCGAAGGGGGGCGGCACAATGAGCAGTTCTTC.

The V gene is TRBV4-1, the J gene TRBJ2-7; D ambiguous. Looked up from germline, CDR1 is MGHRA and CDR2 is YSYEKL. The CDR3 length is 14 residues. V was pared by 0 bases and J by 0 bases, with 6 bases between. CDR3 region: CASSQDTFSYEQYF. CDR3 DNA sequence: TGCGCCAGCAGCCAAGACACTTTCTCCTACGAGCAGTACTTC.

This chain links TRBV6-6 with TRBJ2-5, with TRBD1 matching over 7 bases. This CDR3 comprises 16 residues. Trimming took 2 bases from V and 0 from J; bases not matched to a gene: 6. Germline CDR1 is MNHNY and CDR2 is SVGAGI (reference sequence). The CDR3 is CASSYPGTANQETQYF. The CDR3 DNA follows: TGTGCCAGCAGTTACCCCGGGACAGCAAACCAAGAGACCCAGTACTTC.

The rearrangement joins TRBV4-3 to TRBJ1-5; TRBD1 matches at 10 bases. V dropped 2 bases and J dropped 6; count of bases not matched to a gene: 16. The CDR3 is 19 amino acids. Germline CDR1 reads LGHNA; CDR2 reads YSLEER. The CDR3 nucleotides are TGCGCCAGCAGCCAAAGAGCATGGACAGGGGGAAGGAATATTCAGCCCCAGCATTTT. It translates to CASSQRAWTGGRNIQPQHF.

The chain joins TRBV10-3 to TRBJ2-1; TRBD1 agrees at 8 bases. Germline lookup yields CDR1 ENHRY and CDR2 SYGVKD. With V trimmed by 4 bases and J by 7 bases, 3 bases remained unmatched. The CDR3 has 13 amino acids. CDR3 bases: TGTGCCATCAGTGGACAGGGGCTGAATGAGCAGTTCTTC. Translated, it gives CAISGQGLNEQFF.

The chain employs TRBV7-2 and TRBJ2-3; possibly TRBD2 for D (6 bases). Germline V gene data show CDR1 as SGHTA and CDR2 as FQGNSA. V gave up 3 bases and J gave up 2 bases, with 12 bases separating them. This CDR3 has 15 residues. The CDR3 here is CASSFRGVNTDTQYF. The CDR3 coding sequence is TGTGCCAGCAGCTTTCGCGGGGTCAACACAGATACGCAGTATTTT.

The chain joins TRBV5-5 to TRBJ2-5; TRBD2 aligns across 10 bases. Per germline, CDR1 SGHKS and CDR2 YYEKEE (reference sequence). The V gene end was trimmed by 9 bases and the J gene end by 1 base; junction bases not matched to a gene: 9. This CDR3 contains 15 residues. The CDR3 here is CANSRSGRTQETQYF. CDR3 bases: TGTGCCAACAGTCGTAGCGGGAGGACCCAAGAGACCCAGTACTTC.

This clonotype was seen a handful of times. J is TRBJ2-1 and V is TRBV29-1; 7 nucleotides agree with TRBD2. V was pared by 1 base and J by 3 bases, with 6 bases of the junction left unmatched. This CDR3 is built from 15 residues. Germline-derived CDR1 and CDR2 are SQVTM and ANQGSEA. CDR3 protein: CSVEGFLADYNEQFF. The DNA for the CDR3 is TGCAGCGTTGAAGGGTTTCTAGCGGACTACAATGAGCAGTTCTTC.

The CDR3 nucleotides read TGTGCCAGCCTTCGGACTAGCGCACACAATGAGCAGTACTTC. Translating gives CASLRTSAHNEQYF. This chain links TRBV6-6 with TRBJ2-1; 9 bases are shared with TRBD2. Gene TRBJ2-7 matches the end of the DNA better, so the J call may be wrong. The CDR3 totals 14 residues. Germline-derived CDR1 and CDR2 are MNHNY and SVGAGI (reference sequence).

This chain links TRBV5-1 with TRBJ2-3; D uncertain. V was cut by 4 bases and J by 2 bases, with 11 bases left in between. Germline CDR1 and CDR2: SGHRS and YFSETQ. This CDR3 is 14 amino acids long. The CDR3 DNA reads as TGCGCCAGCAGCCCCTGGGGTTACACAGATACGCAGTATTTT. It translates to CASSPWGYTDTQYF.

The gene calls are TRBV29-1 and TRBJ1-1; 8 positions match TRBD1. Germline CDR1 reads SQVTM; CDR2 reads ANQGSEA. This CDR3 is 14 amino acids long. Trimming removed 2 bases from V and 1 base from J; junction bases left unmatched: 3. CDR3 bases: TGCAGCGTTGAAAACAGGGGGAAGAACACTGAAGCTTTCTTT. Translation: CSVENRGKNTEAFF.

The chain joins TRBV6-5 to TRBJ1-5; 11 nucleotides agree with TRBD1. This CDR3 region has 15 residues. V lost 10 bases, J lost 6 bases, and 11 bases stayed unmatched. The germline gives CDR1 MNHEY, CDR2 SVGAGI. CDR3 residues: CATSRTGGAVQPQHF. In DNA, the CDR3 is TGTGCCACCAGCCGGACAGGGGGCGCGGTTCAGCCCCAGCATTTT.

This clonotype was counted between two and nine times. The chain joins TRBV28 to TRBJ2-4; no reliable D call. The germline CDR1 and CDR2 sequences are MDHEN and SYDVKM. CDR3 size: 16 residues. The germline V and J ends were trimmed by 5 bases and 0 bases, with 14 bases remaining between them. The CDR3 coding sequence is TGTGCCAGCAGTCCGACCCTCGGCGGAGCCAAAAACATTCAGTACTTC. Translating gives CASSPTLGGAKNIQYF.